This TCR beta chain emerged from a study of shared clonotypes between healthy human individuals. Points from the study as a whole: Clonotype sharing among the donors was expected to vary with sequencing depth. On the whole, naive subsets had larger estimated richness than memory subsets had.

Naive CD8 cells lacked CD45RO, underwent positive selection for CCR7 and left out terminally differentiated effector memory CD45RA+ cells. To note about this clone: The antigen is not known.

This table comes from immunoSEQ multiplex PCR, and its TCRdb copy is limited to in-frame clones, with some not included. The sample lists approximately 720,000 clones, about 90% occurring once. The germline gives CDR1 SGHTA, CDR2 FQGTGA. This CDR3 contains 15 residues. The junction had 6 bases not matched to a gene; V was cut back by 4 bases and J by 2 bases. Sequenced sample: naive CD8+ T cells sorted from blood. This sequence joins TRBV7-3 and TRBJ2-3, with 7 bases aligning to TRBD1. This clonotype was sampled from a man aged 25-45 years in good health. CDR3 loop: CASSYTGANTDTQYF. DNA for the CDR3: TGTGCCAGCAGCTACACAGGGGCCAACACAGATACGCAGTATTTT.